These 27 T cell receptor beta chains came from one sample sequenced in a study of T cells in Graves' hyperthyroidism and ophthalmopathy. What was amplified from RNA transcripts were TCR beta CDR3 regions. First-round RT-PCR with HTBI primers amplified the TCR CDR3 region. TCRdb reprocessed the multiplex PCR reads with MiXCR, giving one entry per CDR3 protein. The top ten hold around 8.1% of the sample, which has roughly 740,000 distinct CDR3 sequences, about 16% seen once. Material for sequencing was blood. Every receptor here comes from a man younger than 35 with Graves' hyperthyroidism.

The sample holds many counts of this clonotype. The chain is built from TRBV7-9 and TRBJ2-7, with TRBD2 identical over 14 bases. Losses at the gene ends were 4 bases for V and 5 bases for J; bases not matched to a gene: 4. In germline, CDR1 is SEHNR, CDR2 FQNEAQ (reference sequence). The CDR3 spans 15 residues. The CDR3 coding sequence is TGTGCCAGCAGCTCATCGGGACTAGCGGGAGACGAGCAGTACTTC. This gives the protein CASSSSGLAGDEQYF.

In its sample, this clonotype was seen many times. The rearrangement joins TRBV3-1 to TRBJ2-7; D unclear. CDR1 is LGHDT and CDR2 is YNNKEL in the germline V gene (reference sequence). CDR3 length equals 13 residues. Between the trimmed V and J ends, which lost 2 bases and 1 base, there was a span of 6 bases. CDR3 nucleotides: TGTGCCAGCAGCCAATTTCGGTCCTACGAGCAGTACTTC. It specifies CASSQFRSYEQYF.

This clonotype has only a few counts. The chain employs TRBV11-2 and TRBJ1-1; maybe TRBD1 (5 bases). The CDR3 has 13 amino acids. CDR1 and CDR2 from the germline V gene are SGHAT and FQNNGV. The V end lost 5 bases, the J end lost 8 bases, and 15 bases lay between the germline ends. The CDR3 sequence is CASSGEQVDEAFF. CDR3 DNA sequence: TGTGCCAGCAGCGGCGAACAGGTCGACGAAGCTTTCTTT. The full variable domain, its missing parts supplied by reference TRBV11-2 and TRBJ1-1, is EAGVAQSPRYKIIEKRQSVAFWCNPISGHATLYWYQQILGQGPKLLIQFQNNGVVDDSQLPKDRFSAERLKGVDSTLKIQPAKLEDSAVYLCASSGEQVDEAFFGQGTRLTVV.

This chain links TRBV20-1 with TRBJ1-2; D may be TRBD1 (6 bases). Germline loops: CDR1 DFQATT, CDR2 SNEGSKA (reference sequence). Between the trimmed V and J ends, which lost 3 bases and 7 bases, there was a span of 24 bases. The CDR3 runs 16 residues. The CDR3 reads CSASSSSAGVQTGYTF. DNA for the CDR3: TGCAGTGCTAGTTCCAGTTCCGCAGGGGTTCAAACTGGCTACACCTTC.

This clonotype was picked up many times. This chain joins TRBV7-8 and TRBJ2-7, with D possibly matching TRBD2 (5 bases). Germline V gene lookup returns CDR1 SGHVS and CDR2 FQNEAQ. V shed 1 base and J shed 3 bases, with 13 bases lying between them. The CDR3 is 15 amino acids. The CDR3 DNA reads TGTGCCAGCAGCTTAGGGACTCCAGAAATCTACGAGCAGTACTTC. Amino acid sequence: CASSLGTPEIYEQYF. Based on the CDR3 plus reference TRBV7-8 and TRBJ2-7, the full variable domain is GAGVSQSPRYKVAKRGQDVALRCDPISGHVSLFWYQQALGQGPEFLTYFQNEAQLDKSGLPSDRFFAERPEGSVSTLKIQRTQQEDSAVYLCASSLGTPEIYEQYFGPGTRLTVT.

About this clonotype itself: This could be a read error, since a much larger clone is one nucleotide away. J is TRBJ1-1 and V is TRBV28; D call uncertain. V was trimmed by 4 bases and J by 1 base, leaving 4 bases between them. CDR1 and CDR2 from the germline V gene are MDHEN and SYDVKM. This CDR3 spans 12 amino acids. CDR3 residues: CASSWENTEAFF. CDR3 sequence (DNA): TGTGCCAGCAGTTGGGAGAACACTGAAGCTTTCTTT.

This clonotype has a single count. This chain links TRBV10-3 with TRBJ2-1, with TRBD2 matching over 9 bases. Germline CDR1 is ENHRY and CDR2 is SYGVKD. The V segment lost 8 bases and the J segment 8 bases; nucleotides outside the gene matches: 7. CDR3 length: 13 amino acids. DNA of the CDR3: TGTGCCATCGGGGCTAGCGGGATCGATGAGCAGTTCTTC. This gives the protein CAIGASGIDEQFF.

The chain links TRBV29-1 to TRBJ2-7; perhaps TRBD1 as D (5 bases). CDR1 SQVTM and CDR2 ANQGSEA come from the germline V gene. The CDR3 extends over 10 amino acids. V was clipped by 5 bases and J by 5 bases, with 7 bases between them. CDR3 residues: CSVTGNEQYF. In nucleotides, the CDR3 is TGCAGCGTTACAGGTAACGAGCAGTACTTC.

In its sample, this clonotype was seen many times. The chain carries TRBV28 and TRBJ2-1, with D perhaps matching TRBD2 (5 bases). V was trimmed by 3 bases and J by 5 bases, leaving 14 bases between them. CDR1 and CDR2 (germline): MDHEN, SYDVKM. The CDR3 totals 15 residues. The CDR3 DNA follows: TGTGCCAGCAGTTTCCGGGTAGCGTCAGACAATGAGCAGTTCTTC. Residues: CASSFRVASDNEQFF.

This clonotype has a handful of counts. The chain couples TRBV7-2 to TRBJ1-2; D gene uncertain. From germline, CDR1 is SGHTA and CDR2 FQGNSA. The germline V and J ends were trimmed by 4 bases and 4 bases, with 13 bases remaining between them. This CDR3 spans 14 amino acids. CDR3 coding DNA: TGTGCCAGCAGCTCGGCAGGACCTCCCTATGGCTACACCTTC. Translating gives CASSSAGPPYGYTF.

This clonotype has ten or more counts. The CDR3 sequence: CSVVGLAGERTQYF. The CDR3 DNA is TGCAGCGTGGTGGGACTAGCGGGAGAGAGGACGCAGTATTTT. The chain recombines TRBV29-1 with TRBJ2-3; 14 bases align to TRBD2. V lost 6 bases and J lost 9; bases outside the gene matches: 8. The CDR3 extends over 14 amino acids. CDR1 and CDR2 from the germline V gene are SQVTM and ANQGSEA.

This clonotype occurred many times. Here the CDR3 reads CASSSGQLPEAFF. The CDR3 nucleotides are TGTGCCAGCAGCTCCGGACAGCTACCTGAAGCTTTCTTT. This chain joins TRBV11-2 and TRBJ1-1, with D perhaps TRBD1 (6 bases). The V end was cut by 4 bases, the J end by 6 bases, with 12 bases between. Germline V gene data show CDR1 as SGHAT and CDR2 as FQNNGV. The CDR3 runs to 13 residues.

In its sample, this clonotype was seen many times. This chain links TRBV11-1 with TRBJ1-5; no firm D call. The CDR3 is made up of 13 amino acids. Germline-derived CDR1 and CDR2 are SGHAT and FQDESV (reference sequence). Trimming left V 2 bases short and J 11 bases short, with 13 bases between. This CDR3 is CASSLSGISSQHF. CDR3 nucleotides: TGTGCCAGCAGCTTATCGGGGATCTCCTCCCAGCATTTT.

In nucleotides, the CDR3 is TGTGCCAGCAGTTTTCGGGGTAACAATCAGCCCCAGCATTTT. As protein: CASSFRGNNQPQHF. The genes are TRBV28 and TRBJ1-5; D uncertain. Trimming left V 3 bases short and J 3 bases short, with 9 bases between. Looked up from germline, CDR1 is MDHEN and CDR2 is SYDVKM. The CDR3 has 14 amino acids. Combining the CDR3 with reference TRBV28 and TRBJ1-5 gives the whole variable domain DVKVTQSSRYLVKRTGEKVFLECVQDMDHENMFWYRQDPGLGLRLIYFSYDVKMKEKGDIPEGYSVSREKKERFSLILESASTNQTSMYLCASSFRGNNQPQHFGDGTRLSIL.

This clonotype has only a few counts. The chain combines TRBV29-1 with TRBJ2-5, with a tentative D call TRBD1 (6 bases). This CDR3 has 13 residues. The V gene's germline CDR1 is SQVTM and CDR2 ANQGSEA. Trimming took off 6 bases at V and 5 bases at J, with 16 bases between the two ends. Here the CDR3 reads CSVERGRGETQYF. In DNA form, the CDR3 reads TGCAGCGTAGAAAGGGGAAGGGGGGAGACCCAGTACTTC.

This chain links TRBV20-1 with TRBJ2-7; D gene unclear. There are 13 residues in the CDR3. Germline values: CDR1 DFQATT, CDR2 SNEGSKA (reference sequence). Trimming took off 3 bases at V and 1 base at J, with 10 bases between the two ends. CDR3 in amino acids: CSASIGASYEQYF. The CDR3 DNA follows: TGCAGTGCTAGTATTGGTGCGTCCTACGAGCAGTACTTC.

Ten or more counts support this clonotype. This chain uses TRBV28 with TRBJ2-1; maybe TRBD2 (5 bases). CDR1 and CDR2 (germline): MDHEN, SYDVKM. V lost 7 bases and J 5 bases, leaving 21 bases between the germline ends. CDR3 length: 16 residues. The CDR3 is CASTPIAGVLDNEQFF. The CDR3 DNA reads TGTGCCAGCACCCCCATTGCCGGGGTATTGGACAATGAGCAGTTCTTC.

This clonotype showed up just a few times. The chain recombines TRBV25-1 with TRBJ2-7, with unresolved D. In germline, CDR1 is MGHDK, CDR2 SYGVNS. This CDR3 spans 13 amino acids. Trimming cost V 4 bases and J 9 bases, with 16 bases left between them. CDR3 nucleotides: TGTGCCAGCAGTGCACCTCACGCAAGTCGGCAGTACTTC. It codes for CASSAPHASRQYF.

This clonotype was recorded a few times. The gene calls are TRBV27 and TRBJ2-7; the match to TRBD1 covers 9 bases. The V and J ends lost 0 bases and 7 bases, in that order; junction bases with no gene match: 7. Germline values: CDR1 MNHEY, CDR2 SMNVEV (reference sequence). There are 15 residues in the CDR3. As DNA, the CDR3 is TGTGCCAGCAGTTTATCACAGGGGGCCCTTGGGGAGCAGTACTTC. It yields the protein CASSLSQGALGEQYF.

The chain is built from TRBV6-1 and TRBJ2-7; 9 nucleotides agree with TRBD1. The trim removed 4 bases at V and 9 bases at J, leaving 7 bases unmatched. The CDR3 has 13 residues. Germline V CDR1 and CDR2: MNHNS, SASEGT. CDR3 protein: CASSAWDRDVQYF. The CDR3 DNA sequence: TGTGCCAGCAGTGCGTGGGACAGGGACGTGCAGTACTTC.

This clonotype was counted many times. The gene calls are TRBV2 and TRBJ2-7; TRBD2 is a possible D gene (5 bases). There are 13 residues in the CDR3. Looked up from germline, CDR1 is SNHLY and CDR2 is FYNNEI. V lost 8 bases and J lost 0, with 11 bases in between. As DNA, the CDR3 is TGTGCCAGCTACGGACTCCTCTCCTACGAGCAGTACTTC. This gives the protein CASYGLLSYEQYF. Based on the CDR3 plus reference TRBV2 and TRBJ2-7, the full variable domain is EPEVTQTPSHQVTQMGQEVILRCVPISNHLYFYWYRQILGQKVEFLVSFYNNEISEKSEIFDDQFSVERPDGSNFTLKIRSTKLEDSAMYFCASYGLLSYEQYFGPGTRLTVT.

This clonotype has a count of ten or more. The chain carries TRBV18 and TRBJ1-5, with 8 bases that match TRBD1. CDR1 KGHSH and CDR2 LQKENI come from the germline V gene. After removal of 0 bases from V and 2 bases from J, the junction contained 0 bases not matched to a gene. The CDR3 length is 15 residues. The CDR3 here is CASSPPDRGNQPQHF. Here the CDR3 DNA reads TGTGCCAGCTCACCACCGGACAGGGGCAATCAGCCCCAGCATTTT.

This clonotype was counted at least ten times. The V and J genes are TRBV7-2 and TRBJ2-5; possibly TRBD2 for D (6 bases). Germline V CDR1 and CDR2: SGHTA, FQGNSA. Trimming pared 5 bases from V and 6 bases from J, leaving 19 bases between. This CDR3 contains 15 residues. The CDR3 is CASSQRTVAGQTQYF. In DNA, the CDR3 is TGTGCCAGCAGCCAGAGGACTGTCGCGGGGCAGACCCAGTACTTC.

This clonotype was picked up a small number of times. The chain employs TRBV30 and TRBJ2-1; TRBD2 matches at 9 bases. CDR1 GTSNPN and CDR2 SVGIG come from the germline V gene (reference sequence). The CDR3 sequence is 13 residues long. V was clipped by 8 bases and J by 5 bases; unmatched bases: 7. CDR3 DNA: TGTGCCAGTCCTAGCGGGGTCGACAATGAGCAGTTCTTC. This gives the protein CASPSGVDNEQFF.

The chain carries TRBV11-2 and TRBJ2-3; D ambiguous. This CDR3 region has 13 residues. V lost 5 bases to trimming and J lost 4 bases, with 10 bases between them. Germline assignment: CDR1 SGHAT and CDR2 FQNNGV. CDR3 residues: CASSLPSADTQYF. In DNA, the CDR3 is TGTGCCAGCAGCCTCCCCAGCGCAGATACGCAGTATTTT.

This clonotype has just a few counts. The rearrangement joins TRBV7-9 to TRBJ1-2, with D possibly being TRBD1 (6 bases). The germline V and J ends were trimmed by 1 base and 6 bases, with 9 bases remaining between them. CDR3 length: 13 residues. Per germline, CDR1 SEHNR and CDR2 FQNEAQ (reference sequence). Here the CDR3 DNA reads TGTGCCAGCAGCTTAGGAGGGGGAGATGGCTACACCTTC. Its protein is CASSLGGGDGYTF.

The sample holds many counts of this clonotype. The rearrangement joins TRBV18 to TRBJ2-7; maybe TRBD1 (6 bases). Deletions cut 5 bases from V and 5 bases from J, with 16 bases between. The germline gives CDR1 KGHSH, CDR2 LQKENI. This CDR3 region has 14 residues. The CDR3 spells CASSSDLQGHEQYF. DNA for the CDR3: TGTGCCAGCTCATCGGACCTACAGGGTCACGAGCAGTACTTC.